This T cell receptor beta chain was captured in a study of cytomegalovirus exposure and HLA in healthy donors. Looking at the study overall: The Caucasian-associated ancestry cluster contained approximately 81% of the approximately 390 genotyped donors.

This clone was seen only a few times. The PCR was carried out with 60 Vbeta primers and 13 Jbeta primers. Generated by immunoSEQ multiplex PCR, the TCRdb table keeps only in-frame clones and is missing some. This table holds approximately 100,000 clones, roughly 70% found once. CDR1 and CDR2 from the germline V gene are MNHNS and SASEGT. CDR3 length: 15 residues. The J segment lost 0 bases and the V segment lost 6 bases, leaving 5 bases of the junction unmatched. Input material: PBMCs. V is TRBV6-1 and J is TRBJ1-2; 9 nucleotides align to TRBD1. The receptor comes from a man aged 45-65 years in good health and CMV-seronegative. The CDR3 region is CASSLQGAANYGYTF. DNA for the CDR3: TGTGCCAGCAGCCTACAGGGGGCAGCTAACTATGGCTACACCTTC.